This entry lists 10 T cell receptor beta chains sequenced from one sample in a study of shared clonotypes between healthy human individuals. The table came from immunoSEQ multiplex PCR; TCRdb's copy has only in-frame clones and leaves some out. In the table there are millions of clones, around 94% of which are singletons. The sample consisted of naive CD4+ T cells sorted from blood. This sample's subset: CD45RA+ positively selected. The receptor source for this set is a man between 18 and 35 years old in good health.

In regard to this clone: The junction departs from germline at one end; a sequencing error may be responsible. The chain is built from TRBV7-7 and TRBJ2-1, with D maybe TRBD2 (6 bases). The CDR3 runs 14 residues. CDR1 is SSHAT and CDR2 is FNYEAQ in the germline V gene (reference sequence). CDR3 residues: CASSVTGLNNEQFF. CDR3 nucleotide sequence: TGTGCTAGCAGCGTTACGGGACTTAACAATGAGCAGTTCTTC.

This rearrangement joins TRBV4-2 to TRBJ1-2; D not certain. This CDR3 has 16 residues. Germline V gene lookup returns CDR1 LGHNA and CDR2 YNFKEQ. V was clipped by 1 base and J by 2 bases, with 14 bases between them. The DNA of the CDR3 is TGTGCCAGCAGCCAAGTCCCCGGGGAGACCAACTATGGCTACACCTTC. It yields the protein CASSQVPGETNYGYTF.

The chain uses TRBV10-1 and TRBJ2-1; perhaps TRBD2 as D (6 bases). This CDR3 region has 14 residues. Looked up from germline, CDR1 is WNHNN and CDR2 is SYGVQD (reference sequence). V lost 4 bases and J lost 8, with 15 bases in between. This CDR3 is CASSVGTWSDEQFF. CDR3 in DNA: TGCGCCAGCAGTGTGGGGACTTGGAGTGATGAGCAGTTCTTC.

The V and J genes are TRBV19 and TRBJ2-7; D is possibly TRBD1 (5 bases). CDR3 length: 12 residues. Germline V gene sequence: CDR1 LNHDA, CDR2 SQIVND (reference sequence). V was cut by 4 bases and J by 6 bases, with 10 bases left in between. The CDR3 sequence: CASSTSGREQYF. The CDR3 DNA is TGTGCCAGTAGTACCTCAGGGCGCGAGCAGTACTTC.

The chain couples TRBV13 to TRBJ2-1, with unresolved D. Trimming left V 1 base short and J 2 bases short, with 12 bases between. The CDR3 loop spans 16 amino acids. Germline V gene sequence: CDR1 PRHDT, CDR2 FYEKMQ (reference sequence). The CDR3 region is CASSLVQAGAYNEQFF. The CDR3 nucleotides read TGTGCCAGCAGCTTAGTCCAGGCAGGAGCCTACAATGAGCAGTTCTTC. The whole variable domain, filled in from reference TRBV13 and TRBJ2-1, reads AAGVIQSPRHLIKEKRETATLKCYPIPRHDTVYWYQQGPGQDPQFLISFYEKMQSDKGSIPDRFSAQQFSDYHSELNMSSLELGDSALYFCASSLVQAGAYNEQFFGPGTRLTVL.

This clone has just one count. CDR3 bases: TGCGCCAGCAGCGTACCCAAGGATGAGCAGTTCTTC. Its translation is CASSVPKDEQFF. J is TRBJ2-1 and V is TRBV5-1, with D hard to call. The CDR3 length is 12 residues. Germline V lookup: CDR1 SGHRS, CDR2 YFSETQ. V was pared by 4 bases and J by 8 bases, with 10 bases between.

This clone has more than one count but fewer than ten. This rearrangement joins TRBV30 to TRBJ1-6; 8 bases are shared with TRBD1. The CDR3 runs to 16 residues. The germline gives CDR1 GTSNPN, CDR2 SVGIG (reference sequence). Trimming at V came to 4 bases and at J to 7 bases, leaving 12 bases not matched to a gene. The CDR3 DNA reads as TGTGCCTGGAAGGGGACAGGCACTTTGGGAAATTCACCCCTCCACTTT. This sequence encodes CAWKGTGTLGNSPLHF.

The gene calls are TRBV11-2 and TRBJ1-1, with D perhaps matching TRBD1 (5 bases). Germline loops: CDR1 SGHAT, CDR2 FQNNGV. The CDR3 extends over 13 amino acids. CDR3 residues: CATGVGLNTEAFF. CDR3 nucleotides: TGTGCTACGGGGGTGGGGCTGAACACTGAAGCTTTCTTT.

This chain joins TRBV9 and TRBJ2-6; 8 nucleotides line up with TRBD2. V lost 4 bases, J lost 1 base, and 10 bases stayed unmatched. The length of the CDR3 is 18 residues. Germline CDR1 reads SGDLS; CDR2 reads YYNGEE. Here the CDR3 DNA reads TGTGCCAGCAGCCGGCTGATAGCGGGATCTTCTGGGGCCAACGTCCTGACTTTC. Amino acid sequence: CASSRLIAGSSGANVLTF.

J is TRBJ2-6 and V is TRBV18, with D possibly called TRBD1 or TRBD2 (5 bases each). CDR3 length: 17 residues. V lost 5 bases and J lost 0, with 14 bases in between. Germline assignment: CDR1 KGHSH and CDR2 LQKENI. CDR3 sequence (DNA): TGTGCCAGCTCAGGGGCGAGGGGTTCCTCTGGGGCCAACGTCCTGACTTTC. Translated: CASSGARGSSGANVLTF.